The clone carrying this TCR beta chain was picked up many times. Its antigen is still unknown. The data stem from a study of CD8 T cells in ankylosing spondylitis. This CDR3 region has 14 residues. The V end lost 3 bases, the J end lost 1 base, and 9 bases lay between the germline ends. Germline lookup yields CDR1 GTSNPN and CDR2 SVGIG (reference sequence). General study findings and limits: In ankylosing spondylitis blood, a motif of about eight highly homologous TCR beta variants appeared characteristic.

Using its own MiXCR run on the 5' RACE reads, TCRdb lists one record per CDR3 protein. The table lists around 150,000 distinct CDR3 sequences, around 6.6% of them singletons, with approximately 13% in the top ten. The chain has TRBV30 and TRBJ2-2, with D unresolved. This clonotype was obtained from a female donor with ankylosing spondylitis or in good health (not recorded which). Sequencing used blood, either unsorted or a sorted T cell fraction (not recorded which). CDR3 in amino acids: CAWRARLNTGELFF. CDR3 DNA: TGTGCCTGGAGGGCCCGCCTGAACACCGGGGAGCTGTTTTTT.